Listed below are T cell receptor beta chains from one sample, sequenced in a study of blood T cell repertoires in COVID-19. TCRdb's copy holds only in-frame clones and misses some; the assay was immunoSEQ multiplex PCR. The sample yields about 480,000 clones, around nine tenths seen once. The sequenced material came from PBMCs or T cells enriched from blood (not recorded which). These receptors originate from a woman between 40 and 55 years old who had recovered from COVID-19. CDR3s include the opening cysteine and the closing phenylalanine or tryptophan. A D gene is named only where the DNA matches it firmly. Not every row has a clone size; where given, it reads once, few, many or a size class.

TRBV6-5,NA,TRBJ2-2,NA,CASLKPTNTGELFF,TGTGCCAGCCTAAAGCCCACCAACACCGGGGAGCTGTTTTTT
TRBV7-9,NA,TRBJ2-2,few,CANQRGTDFTGELFF,TGTGCCAACCAGCGGGGGACAGACTTCACCGGGGAGCTGTTTTTT
TRBV5-1,TRBD1,TRBJ1-1,NA,CASSDPRTGWNTEAFF,TGCGCCAGCAGCGACCCCCGGACAGGTTGGAACACTGAAGCTTTCTTT
TRBV29-1,TRBD1,TRBJ1-1,NA,CSVGQITEAFF,TGCAGCGTGGGACAGATCACTGAAGCTTTCTTT
TRBV6-5,NA,TRBJ2-7,NA,CASSPRSYEQYF,TGTGCCAGCAGCCCGCGGAGCTACGAGCAGTACTTC
TRBV13,TRBD1,TRBJ1-4,NA,CASSSRGPTNEKLFF,TGTGCCAGCAGCTCCAGGGGGCCGACTAATGAAAAACTGTTTTTT
TRBV3-1/TRBV3-2,NA,TRBJ1-1,NA,CASSLGGNTEAFF,TGTGCCAGCAGCCTAGGGGGGAACACTGAAGCTTTCTTT
TRBV9,NA,TRBJ1-3,NA,CASSPGSFFSGNTIYF,TGTGCCAGCAGCCCCGGGTCCTTTTTCTCTGGAAACACCATATATTTT
TRBV3-1/TRBV3-2,TRBD1,TRBJ1-1,NA,CASSQDGVLQGAGEAFF,TGTGCCAGCAGCCAAGATGGGGTCTTACAGGGGGCCGGAGAAGCTTTCTTT
TRBV18,NA,TRBJ2-1,NA,CASSEGASENNEQFF,TGTGCCAGCTCCGAAGGGGCTAGCGAGAACAATGAGCAGTTCTTC
TRBV27,TRBD1,TRBJ1-1,NA,CASSLIEGAPEAFF,TGTGCCAGCAGTTTAATCGAGGGGGCCCCTGAAGCTTTCTTT
TRBV9,NA,TRBJ2-1,NA,CASTGGRTYNEQFF,TGTGCCAGCACCGGGGGGCGGACCTACAATGAGCAGTTCTTC
TRBV7-8,TRBD2,TRBJ2-7,NA,CASSFSGKTAYEQYF,TGTGCCAGCAGCTTTAGCGGGAAGACTGCCTACGAGCAGTACTTC
TRBV10-1,NA,TRBJ2-7,NA,CASIHPTDF,TGCGCCAGCATCCACCCGACAGACTTC
TRBV4-1,NA,TRBJ1-1,NA,CASSPRPRTENTEAFF,TGCGCCAGCAGCCCCCGACCCCGGACAGAGAACACTGAAGCTTTCTTT
TRBV23-1,NA,TRBJ1-5,NA,CASSQRRPQHF,TGCGCCAGCAGTCAACGGAGGCCCCAGCATTTT
TRBV24-1,NA,TRBJ2-1,NA,CATAAGPSDEQFF,TGTGCCACCGCGGCGGGTCCCTCTGATGAGCAGTTCTTC
TRBV5-1,NA,TRBJ2-1,NA,CASSPPSAGNEQFF,TGCGCCAGCAGCCCCCCCTCTGCGGGCAATGAGCAGTTCTTC
TRBV29-1,NA,TRBJ1-2,NA,CSVGAGAVYGYTF,TGCAGCGTTGGGGCAGGGGCCGTCTATGGCTACACCTTC
TRBV5-6,TRBD1,TRBJ1-5,NA,CASSRKKGTGVGQPQHF,TGTGCCAGCAGCCGAAAAAAGGGGACAGGGGTCGGGCAGCCCCAGCATTTT
TRBV24-1,NA,TRBJ1-1,once,CAISYRVDAEAFF,TGTGCCATATCGTACAGGGTCGACGCTGAAGCTTTCTTT
TRBV12-5,NA,TRBJ1-2,NA,CASGLVRSNYGYTF,TGTGCTAGTGGTTTGGTACGTAGCAACTATGGCTACACCTTC
TRBV19,NA,TRBJ2-3,NA,CASSIRRPGDTQYF,TGTGCCAGTAGTATCCGGCGCCCGGGAGATACGCAGTATTTT
TRBV19,TRBD1,TRBJ1-6,NA,CASSNQPGQGNSPLHF,TGTGCCAGTAGTAACCAACCGGGACAGGGGAATTCACCCCTCCACTTT
TRBV6-5,NA,TRBJ1-5,NA,CASRKDSLQPQHF,TGTGCCAGCAGAAAGGACAGCTTACAGCCCCAGCATTTT
TRBV12-5,NA,TRBJ1-2,NA,CASGFEGYGYTF,TGTGCTAGTGGTTTTGAGGGCTATGGCTACACCTTC
TRBV6-5,TRBD2,TRBJ2-7,NA,CASRFGLAGDYEQYF,TGTGCCAGCAGATTCGGACTAGCGGGAGACTACGAGCAGTACTTC
TRBV27,NA,TRBJ2-5,NA,CASSLGALPETQYF,TGTGCCAGCAGTTTAGGGGCCCTCCCAGAGACCCAGTACTTC
TRBV18,NA,TRBJ1-3,NA,CASSPKIRSGQTSGNTIYF,TGTGCCAGCTCACCAAAAATTCGGTCAGGCCAAACTTCTGGAAACACCATATATTTT
TRBV6-4,NA,TRBJ1-1,NA,CASSVSVNTEAFF,TGTGCCAGCAGTGTTTCAGTGAACACTGAAGCTTTCTTT
TRBV10-2,NA,TRBJ1-2,NA,CASRGEGIKDGYTF,TGCGCCAGCAGAGGGGAGGGGATCAAAGATGGCTACACCTTC
TRBV6-2/TRBV6-3,NA,TRBJ1-2,NA,CASSYSGADSVQYGYTF,TGTGCCAGCAGTTACTCAGGGGCCGATTCCGTACAGTATGGCTACACCTTC
TRBV24-1,NA,TRBJ1-5,NA,CVTSQGDLNQPQHF,TGTGTCACCAGCCAAGGGGATCTCAATCAGCCCCAGCATTTT
TRBV6-2/TRBV6-3,TRBD2,TRBJ2-7,NA,CASSYAAGGGYEQYF,TGTGCCAGCAGTTACGCTGCGGGAGGCGGCTACGAGCAGTACTTC
TRBV10-3,TRBD1,TRBJ1-1,NA,CATQRRGTAAEAFF,TGTGCCACGCAAAGAAGAGGGACAGCTGCTGAAGCTTTCTTT
TRBV6-6,NA,TRBJ2-3,NA,CASSPSRAAHGTDTQYF,TGTGCCAGCAGTCCTTCGAGAGCTGCGCATGGCACAGATACGCAGTATTTT